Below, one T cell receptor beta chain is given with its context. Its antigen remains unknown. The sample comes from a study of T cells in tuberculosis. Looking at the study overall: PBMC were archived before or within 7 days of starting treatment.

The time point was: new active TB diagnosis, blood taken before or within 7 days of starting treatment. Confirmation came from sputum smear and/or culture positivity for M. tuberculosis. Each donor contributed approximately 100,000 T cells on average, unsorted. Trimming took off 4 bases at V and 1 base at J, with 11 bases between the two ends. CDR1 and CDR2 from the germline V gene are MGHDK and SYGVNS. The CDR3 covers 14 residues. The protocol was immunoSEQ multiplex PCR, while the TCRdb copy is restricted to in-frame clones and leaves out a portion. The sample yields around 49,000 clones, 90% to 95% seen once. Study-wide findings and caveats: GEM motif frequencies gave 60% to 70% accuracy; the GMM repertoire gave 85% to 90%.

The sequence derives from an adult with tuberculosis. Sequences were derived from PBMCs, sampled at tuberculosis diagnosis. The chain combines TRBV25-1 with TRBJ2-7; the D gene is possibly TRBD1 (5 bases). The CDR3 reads CASSGSGSSYEQYF. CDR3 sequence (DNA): TGTGCCAGCAGTGGGTCAGGGTCATCCTACGAGCAGTACTTC.